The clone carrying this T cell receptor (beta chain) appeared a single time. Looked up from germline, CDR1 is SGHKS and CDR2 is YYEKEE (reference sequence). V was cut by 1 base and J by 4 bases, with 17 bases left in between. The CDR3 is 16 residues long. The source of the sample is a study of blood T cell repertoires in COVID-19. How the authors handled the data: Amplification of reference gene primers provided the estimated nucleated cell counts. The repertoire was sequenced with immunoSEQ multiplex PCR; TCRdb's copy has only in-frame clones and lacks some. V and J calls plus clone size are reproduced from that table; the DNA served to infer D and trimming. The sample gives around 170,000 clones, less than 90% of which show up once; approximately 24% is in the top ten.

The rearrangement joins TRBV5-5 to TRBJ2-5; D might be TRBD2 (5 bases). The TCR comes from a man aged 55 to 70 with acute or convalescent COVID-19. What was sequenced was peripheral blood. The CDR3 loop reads CASSLREMGMAETQYF. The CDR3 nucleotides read TGTGCCAGCAGCTTGCGGGAAATGGGTATGGCAGAGACCCAGTACTTC.